This T cell receptor beta chain was recorded in a study of T-cell reconstitution after alpha-beta-depleted transplantation in children. Library preparation (for TCRbeta) was performed with unique molecular identifiers. TCRdb reanalysed the PCR reads using MiXCR and keeps one entry per CDR3 protein. The table includes 70,000 or so distinct CDR3 sequences, 11% detected once. In its sample, this clonotype was seen many times. The V end lost 4 bases, the J end lost 11 bases, and 17 bases lay between the germline ends. The CDR3 covers 13 residues. The V gene's germline CDR1 is MGHRA and CDR2 YSYEKL. The source of this sequence is a boy younger than 18 with acute myeloid leukemia, due to receive a stem cell transplant. Sequences were derived from PBMCs, sampled before TCRalphabeta/CD19-depleted stem cell transplant. The chain recombines TRBV4-1 with TRBJ1-1, with D possibly matching TRBD1 (5 bases). In nucleotides, the CDR3 is TGCGCCAGCAGCCCCCAACCGGGACTGGGGGCTTTCTTT. Its translation: CASSPQPGLGAFF.